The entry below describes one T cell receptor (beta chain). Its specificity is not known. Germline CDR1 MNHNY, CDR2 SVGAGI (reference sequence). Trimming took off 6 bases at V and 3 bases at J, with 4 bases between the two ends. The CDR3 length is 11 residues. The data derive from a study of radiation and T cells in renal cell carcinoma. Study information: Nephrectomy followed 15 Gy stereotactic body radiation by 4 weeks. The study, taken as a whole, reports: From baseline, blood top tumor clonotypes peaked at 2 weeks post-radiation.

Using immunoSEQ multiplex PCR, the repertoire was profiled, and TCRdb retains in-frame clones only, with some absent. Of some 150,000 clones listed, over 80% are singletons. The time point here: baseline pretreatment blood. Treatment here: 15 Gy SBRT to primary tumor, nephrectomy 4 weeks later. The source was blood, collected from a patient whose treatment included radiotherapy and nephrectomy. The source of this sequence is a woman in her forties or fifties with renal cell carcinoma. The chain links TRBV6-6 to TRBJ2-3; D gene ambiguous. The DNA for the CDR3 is TGTGCCAGCAGCGCAACAGATACGCAGTATTTT. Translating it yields CASSATDTQYF.